This TCR beta chain was sequenced for a study of blood T cells in healthy people across ages (dated by TCRdb to the mid-2010s). A note on the overall study: In model experiments, template switching captured about one uniquely barcoded TCR beta cDNA molecule for every two T cells. To track age-related changes in TCR beta repertoire diversity, the study relied on deep sequencing normalized with unique cDNA molecular identifiers. Donors of different ages were randomly distributed across sequencing lanes to avoid experimental bias. The donors were divided into four age groups: young (average around 15 years), middle-aged (over 35), aged (about 60) and long-lived (roughly 86). Two additional independent replicas of 1 million unique cDNA reads from the same blood draw were analyzed for two donors (one aged 18 to 30 and one aged 80 or older).

A remark on this clonotype: The target of this receptor is not known. No base quality information exists; no much larger clone differs at one position.

The donors were roughly 40 Caucasian individuals from Russia, aged 6 to 90 years, who were systemically healthy. Each donor gave ten milliliters of peripheral blood, collected into EDTA-treated Vacutainer tubes. PBMCs were isolated by Ficoll-Paque density-gradient centrifugation, with at least 6 million obtained per sample. Total RNA, at least 6 micrograms per sample, was extracted from PBMCs with Trizol reagent. For every donor, flow cytometry on a PBMC aliquot measured the percentage of naive CD45RAhigh/CD27high T cells. General study outcomes and caveats: Observed TCR beta diversity per million T cells fell roughly linearly with age, and a significant reduction was already apparent by age roughly 40. Compared with the aged group, the long-lived group had more naive CD4+ T cells, fewer expanded clones and increased TCR diversity, a pattern suggesting age selection. The CMV infection status of donors was not known, potentially confounding age-related changes in expanded clonotypes. Bulk unsorted PBMC profiling prevented conclusive comparison of naive and antigen-experienced compartments. The percentage of naive T cells measured by flow cytometry correlated strongly with observed TCR beta diversity. Estimates of total diversity based on one million sequenced T cells were regarded as lower bounds and as underestimates.

Library generation was performed with 5' RACE. Sequencing took place on an Illumina HiSeq 2500. A second roughly 6 to 12 cycle PCR used a sample-barcoded 5' primer and a J-beta primer mix. A unique molecular identifier was introduced onto each TCR beta cDNA molecule by a template-switch 5' adaptor carrying 12 random nucleotides. Each sample yielded at least 3 million CDR3-containing paired-end reads. First-strand cDNA was synthesized from all RNA with the Mint cDNA synthesis kit, primed by a TRBC-specific oligonucleotide. Following uracil-DNA glycosylase treatment, all cDNA underwent a first 18-cycle PCR with the universal primers M1SS and BC2_uni_R. In the source study's methods: Each sample was normalized by randomly selecting 1 million high-quality reads, each carrying a distinct molecular identifier. Instead of being binned into consensus sequences, reads with shared molecular identifiers were discarded. MiTCR, set to a Q25 quality threshold and the strictest error-elimination algorithm, was used for CDR3 identification, clonotype clustering and error correction. A nonparametric unseen species model using Euler transformation provided a lower-bound estimate of total TCR beta diversity. In TCRdb, the public reads were trimmed at Q25 with fastp and aligned with MiXCR, with productive beta chains retained. Entries that share a CDR3 protein sequence are merged under the most common genes and DNA. What appears here as the V and J calls and clone size reflects TCRdb's work, not the paper's. The sample table records 450,000 to 700,000 distinct CDR3 sequences; approximately 27% of these occur just once. The ten top clones hold about 18% of the sample.

Looking up the germline V gene (reference sequence) yields CDR1 LNHNV and CDR2 YYDKDF. The CDR3 has 17 amino acids, counting the end cysteine and phenylalanine. Solely the CDR3 DNA is kept, with 51 bases framed from the first base. The V end loses 5 bases and the J end loses 6 bases, and a stretch of 23 bases separates them. Sequenced input: blood. Rearrangement joined TRBV15 to TRBJ1-5, with the D segment identity uncertain. The receptor was isolated from an older woman in good health. For the CDR3, the sequence is CATSEGQVLRVGQPQHF. The nucleotide sequence is TGTGCCACCAGCGAAGGTCAGGTGTTACGGGTAGGTCAGCCCCAGCATTTT.